Following are 5 T cell receptor beta chains from one sample sequenced in a study of blood T cell repertoires in COVID-19. Libraries were prepared by immunoSEQ multiplex PCR; TCRdb keeps only in-frame clonotypes and omits some of them. Of more than 300,000 clones in the sample, roughly 90% were seen once. The specimen was PBMCs or T cells enriched from blood (not recorded which). Source of these receptors: a young woman who had recovered from COVID-19.

This chain uses TRBV4-3 with TRBJ2-3; D not resolved. Germline V gene sequence: CDR1 LGHNA, CDR2 YSLEER. CDR3 length equals 15 residues. V dropped 1 base and J dropped 2 bases, with 10 bases sitting between them. The CDR3 coding sequence is TGCGCCAGCAGCCAAGCGTTGAGGCCCACAGATACGCAGTATTTT. Translating gives CASSQALRPTDTQYF.

V gene TRBV6-6 combines with J gene TRBJ2-5, with 7 positions matching TRBD1. The CDR3 is 16 amino acids. Germline assignment: CDR1 MNHNY and CDR2 SVGAGI (reference sequence). V lost 0 bases to trimming and J lost 3 bases; unmatched junction nucleotides: 7. The CDR3 sequence: CASSYSPGQRKETQYF. The DNA of the CDR3 is TGTGCCAGCAGTTACTCCCCGGGACAGAGAAAAGAGACCCAGTACTTC.

The rearrangement joins TRBV30 to TRBJ1-1; 8 nucleotides line up with TRBD1. This CDR3 contains 17 residues. The V gene end was trimmed by 5 bases and the J gene end by 4 bases; junction bases not matched to a gene: 18. Looked up from germline, CDR1 is GTSNPN and CDR2 is SVGIG (reference sequence). CDR3 region: CAWHPLTATGVGTEAFF. The CDR3 bases are TGTGCCTGGCATCCATTAACGGCGACAGGGGTCGGCACTGAAGCTTTCTTT.

The chain recombines TRBV6-5 with TRBJ2-3; D call uncertain. CDR1 and CDR2 (germline): MNHEY, SVGAGI. This CDR3 is built from 15 residues. Trimming pared 6 bases from V and 0 bases from J, leaving 13 bases between. CDR3 amino acids: CASSPSGSSTDTQYF. CDR3 bases: TGTGCCAGCAGCCCATCAGGTTCTAGCACAGATACGCAGTATTTT.

This clone occurred once. The chain combines TRBV7-2 with TRBJ1-2; D is possibly TRBD1 (5 bases). Germline loops: CDR1 SGHTA, CDR2 FQGNSA. Trimming removed 1 base from V and 5 bases from J, with 11 bases in between. The CDR3 loop spans 14 amino acids. CDR3 sequence reads: CASSLGWGGYGYTF. The CDR3 DNA reads as TGTGCCAGCAGCTTAGGATGGGGGGGATATGGCTACACCTTC.